The sequence of this TCR beta chain was determined in a study of cytomegalovirus exposure and HLA in healthy donors. Findings and limits, study-wide: On later analysis, the bulk of CMV-associated TCR beta chains appeared to be HLA-restricted. A likely sequencing artifact accounted for one observed cluster of highly shared sequence variants.

PCR employed 60 Vbeta and 13 Jbeta primers. Sequencing was performed with immunoSEQ multiplex PCR; in TCRdb, only in-frame clones are kept and a portion is missing. Of 150,000 to 200,000 clones listed, approximately 78% are singletons. To note about this clone: Its specificity is not known.

The CDR3 sequence is 11 residues long. V was trimmed by 4 bases and J by 10 bases, leaving 10 bases between them. The germline V gene has CDR1 GTSNPN and CDR2 SVGIG (reference sequence). The rearrangement joins TRBV30 to TRBJ2-2; weak D call: TRBD2 (5 bases). Material: PBMCs. This receptor was obtained from a woman aged 18-30 years in good health and CMV-seronegative. The CDR3 sequence is CAWTGKLELFF. In DNA, the CDR3 is TGTGCCTGGACGGGGAAGCTGGAGCTGTTTTTT.